Listed below are T cell receptor beta chains from one sample, sequenced in a study of blood T cells in healthy people across ages. TCRdb re-called the 5' RACE reads with MiXCR, one entry per CDR3 protein. The sample records 750,000 or so distinct CDR3 sequences, 25% being singletons. These records were also assigned to another study, of T cells of mothers and their children.

The sequenced sample was blood. These receptors were obtained from a boy younger than 18 in good health. Both conserved end residues are trimmed from each CDR3. Some rows mark clone size as missing; the rest say once, few, many or name a class of expanded clone.

clone_size v_call cdr3_aa
- TRBV12-3/TRBV12-4 ASSLYPGLAGEGTSTDTQY
few TRBV29-1 SVEQGTTYEQY
many TRBV29-1 SGRDIYEQY
once TRBV6-1 ASSLIAEGLSKLTDTQY
- TRBV6-5 ASSYSGLPGAQY
few TRBV7-2 ASSFDVGNQPQH
- TRBV29-1 SVVERQGAGELF
- TRBV12-3/TRBV12-4 ASSYSQSTEAF
once TRBV5-5 ASSRDYTYYYEQY
few TRBV29-1 SVDRVAGAPTDTQY
- TRBV7-9 ASSDPWSGQPYNEQF
- TRBV28 ASSYVGQEETQY
- TRBV5-1 ASSLSRGAGEQY
few TRBV12-3/TRBV12-4 ASSFQLGTGGNYGYT
many TRBV6-5 ASSYGLAGVDTQY
few TRBV29-1 SVRRLEETQY
- TRBV6-1 ASSVSGGFARETQY
many TRBV12-5 ASGPLAGYEQY
few TRBV19 ASSGRAYNEQF
few TRBV11-3 ASTGTLSETQY
once TRBV28 ATTAGYNEQF
few TRBV3-1 ASSQGTAGSPLH
few TRBV20-1 SARTENQETQY
- TRBV6-5 ASSYSVPPFDNEQF
- TRBV12-3/TRBV12-4 ASSGDRVYNEQF
- TRBV6-6 ASSQGGIAYGYT
- TRBV29-1 SVSDLGSGNTIY
few TRBV15 ATSRPDTQY
- TRBV20-1 SAKSDTGELF
- TRBV10-3 AISGSPHSGANVLT
- TRBV10-3 AISEPYGGRLLRDEQF
- TRBV20-1 SAIEQEKGDKLF
many TRBV5-5 ASSLTGGPYNEQF
few TRBV7-9 ASRETGGGEKLF
- TRBV6-1 ASSEGAGRTEAF
- TRBV4-1 ASSQIGQSYEQY
- TRBV12-3/TRBV12-4 ASSARTGPNEKLF
few TRBV7-2 ASRITAAGQGGNTIY
- TRBV28 ASSPLGALLETQY
few TRBV12-3/TRBV12-4 ASSLGLAGWADTQY
few TRBV10-3 AISGAGRLYEQY
few TRBV4-1 ASSQTRSGEQY
- TRBV7-2 ASSLVGHSSGELF
- TRBV9 ASSVAGLGEAF
- TRBV13 ASMVRGGLGDIQY